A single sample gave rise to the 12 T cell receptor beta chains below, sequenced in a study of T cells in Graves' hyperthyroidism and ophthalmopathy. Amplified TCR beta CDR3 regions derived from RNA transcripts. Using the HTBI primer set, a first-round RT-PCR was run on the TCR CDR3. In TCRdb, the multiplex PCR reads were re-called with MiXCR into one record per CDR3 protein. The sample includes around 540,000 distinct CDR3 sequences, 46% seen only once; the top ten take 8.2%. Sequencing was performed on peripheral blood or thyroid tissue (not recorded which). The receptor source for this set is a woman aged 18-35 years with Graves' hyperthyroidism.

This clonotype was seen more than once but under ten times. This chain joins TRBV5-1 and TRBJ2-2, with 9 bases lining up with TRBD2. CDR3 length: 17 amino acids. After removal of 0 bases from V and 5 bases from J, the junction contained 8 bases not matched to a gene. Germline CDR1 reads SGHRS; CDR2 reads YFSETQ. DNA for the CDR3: TGCGCCAGCAGCTTGGACGGTAGCGGGAGCGGAACCGGGGAGCTGTTTTTT. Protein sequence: CASSLDGSGSGTGELFF.

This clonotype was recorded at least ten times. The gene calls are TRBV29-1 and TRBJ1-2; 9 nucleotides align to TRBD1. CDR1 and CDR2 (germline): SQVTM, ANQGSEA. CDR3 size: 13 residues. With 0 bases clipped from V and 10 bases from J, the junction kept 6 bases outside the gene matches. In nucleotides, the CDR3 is TGCAGCGTTGAAGATCGGCGGGACAGGGACTACACCTTC. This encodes CSVEDRRDRDYTF.

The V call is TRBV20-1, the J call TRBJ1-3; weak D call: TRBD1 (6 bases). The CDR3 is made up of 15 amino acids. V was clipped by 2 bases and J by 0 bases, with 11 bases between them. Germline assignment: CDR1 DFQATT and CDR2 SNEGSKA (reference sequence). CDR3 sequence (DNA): TGCAGTGCTAGACAGGGGCATTACTCTGGAAACACCATATATTTT. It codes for CSARQGHYSGNTIYF.

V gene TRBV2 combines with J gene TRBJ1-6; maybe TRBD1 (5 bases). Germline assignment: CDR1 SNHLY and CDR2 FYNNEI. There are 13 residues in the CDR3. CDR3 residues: CARVGGFDSPLHF. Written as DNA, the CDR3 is TGTGCTAGAGTTGGGGGGTTCGATTCACCCCTCCACTTT. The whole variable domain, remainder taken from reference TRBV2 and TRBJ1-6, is EPEVTQTPSHQVTQMGQEVILRCVPISNHLYFYWYRQILGQKVEFLVSFYNNEISEKSEIFDDQFSVERPDGSNFTLKIRSTKLEDSAMYFCARVGGFDSPLHFGNGTRLTVT.

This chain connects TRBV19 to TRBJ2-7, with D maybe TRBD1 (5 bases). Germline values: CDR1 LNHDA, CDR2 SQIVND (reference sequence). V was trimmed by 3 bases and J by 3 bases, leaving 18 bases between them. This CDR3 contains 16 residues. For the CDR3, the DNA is TGTGCCAGTAGTATTGGGATATGGACAAAAGTCTACGAGCAGTACTTC. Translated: CASSIGIWTKVYEQYF.

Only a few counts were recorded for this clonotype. Here the CDR3 reads CASSSDRTGELFF. DNA of the CDR3: TGTGCCAGCAGCTCAGACAGGACCGGGGAGCTGTTTTTT. This chain connects TRBV12-3 or TRBV12-4 to TRBJ2-2; D is possibly TRBD1 (6 bases). V lost 6 bases and J lost 5, with 10 bases in between. The CDR3 totals 13 residues.

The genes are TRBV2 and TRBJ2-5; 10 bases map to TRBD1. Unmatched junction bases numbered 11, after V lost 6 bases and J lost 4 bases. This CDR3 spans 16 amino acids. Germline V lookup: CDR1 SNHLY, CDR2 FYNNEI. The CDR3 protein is CASRETGGGWGETQYF. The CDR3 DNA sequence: TGTGCCAGCAGGGAGACAGGGGGCGGATGGGGAGAGACCCAGTACTTC.

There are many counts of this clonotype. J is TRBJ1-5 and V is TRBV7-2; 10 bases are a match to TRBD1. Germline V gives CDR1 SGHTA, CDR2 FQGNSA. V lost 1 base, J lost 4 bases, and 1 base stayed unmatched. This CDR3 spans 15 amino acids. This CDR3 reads CASSLVGQGNQPQHF. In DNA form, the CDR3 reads TGTGCCAGCAGCTTAGTGGGACAGGGGAATCAGCCCCAGCATTTT.

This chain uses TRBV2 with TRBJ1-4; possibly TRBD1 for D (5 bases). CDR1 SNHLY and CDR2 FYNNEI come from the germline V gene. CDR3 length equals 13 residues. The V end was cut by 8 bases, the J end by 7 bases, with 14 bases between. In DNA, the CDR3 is TGTGCCAGCCACAATACGGGGGGTGAAAAACTGTTTTTT. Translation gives CASHNTGGEKLFF.

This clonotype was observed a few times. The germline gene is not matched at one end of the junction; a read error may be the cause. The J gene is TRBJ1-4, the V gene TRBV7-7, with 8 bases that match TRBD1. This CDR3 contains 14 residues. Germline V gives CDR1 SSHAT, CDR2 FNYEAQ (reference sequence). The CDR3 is CASRGAGGCEKLFF. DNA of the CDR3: TGTGCTAGCAGGGGAGCAGGGGGCTGTGAAAAACTGTTTTTT. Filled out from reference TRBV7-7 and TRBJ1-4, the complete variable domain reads GAGVSQSPRYKVTKRGQDVTLRCDPISSHATLYWYQQALGQGPEFLTYFNYEAQPDKSGLPSDRFSAERPEGSISTLTIQRTEQRDSAMYRCASRGAGGCEKLFFGSGTQLSVL.

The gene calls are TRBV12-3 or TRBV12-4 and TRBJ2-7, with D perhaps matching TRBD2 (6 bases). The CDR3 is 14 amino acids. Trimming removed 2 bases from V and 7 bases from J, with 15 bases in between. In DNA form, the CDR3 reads TGTGCCAGCAGTTTACTAGCGTCAGCCGGAGAGCAGTACTTC. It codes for CASSLLASAGEQYF.

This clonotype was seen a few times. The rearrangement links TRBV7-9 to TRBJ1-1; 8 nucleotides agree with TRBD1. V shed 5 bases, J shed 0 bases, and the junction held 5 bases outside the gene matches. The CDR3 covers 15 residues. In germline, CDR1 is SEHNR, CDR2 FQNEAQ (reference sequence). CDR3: CASSRWTGMNTEAFF. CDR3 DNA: TGTGCCAGCAGCCGTTGGACAGGGATGAACACTGAAGCTTTCTTT.